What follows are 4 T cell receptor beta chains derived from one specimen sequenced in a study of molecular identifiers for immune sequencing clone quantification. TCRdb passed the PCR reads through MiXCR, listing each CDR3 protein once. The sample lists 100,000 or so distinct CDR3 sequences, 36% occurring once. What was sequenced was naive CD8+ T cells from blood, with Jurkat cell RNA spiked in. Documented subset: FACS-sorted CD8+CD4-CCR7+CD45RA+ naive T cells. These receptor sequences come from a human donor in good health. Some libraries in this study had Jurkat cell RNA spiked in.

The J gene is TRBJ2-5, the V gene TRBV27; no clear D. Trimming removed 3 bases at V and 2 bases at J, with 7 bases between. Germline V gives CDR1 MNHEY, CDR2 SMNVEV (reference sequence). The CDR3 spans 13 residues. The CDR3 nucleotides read TGTGCCAGCAGTTTTGCGCTACAAGAGACCCAGTACTTC. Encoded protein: CASSFALQETQYF.

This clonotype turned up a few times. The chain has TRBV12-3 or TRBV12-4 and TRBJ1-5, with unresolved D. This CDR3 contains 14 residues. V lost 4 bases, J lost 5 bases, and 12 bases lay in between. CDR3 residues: CASSSHGGHQPQHF. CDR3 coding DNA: TGTGCCAGCAGTTCGCATGGCGGACATCAGCCCCAGCATTTT.

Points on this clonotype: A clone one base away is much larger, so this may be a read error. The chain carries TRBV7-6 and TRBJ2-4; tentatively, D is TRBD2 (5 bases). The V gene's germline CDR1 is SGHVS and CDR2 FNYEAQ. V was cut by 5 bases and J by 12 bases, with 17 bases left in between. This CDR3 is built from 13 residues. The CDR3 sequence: CASSPGPEGGQYF. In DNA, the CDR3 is TGTGCCAGCAGCCCAGGACCCGAGGGCGGTCAGTACTTC.

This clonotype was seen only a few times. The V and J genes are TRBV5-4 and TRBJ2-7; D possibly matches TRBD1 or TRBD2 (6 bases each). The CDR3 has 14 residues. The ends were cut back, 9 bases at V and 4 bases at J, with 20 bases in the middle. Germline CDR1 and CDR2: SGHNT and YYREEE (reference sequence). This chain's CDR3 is CATTKGGGGYEQYF. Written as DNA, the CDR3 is TGTGCCACCACCAAGGGCGGAGGGGGGTACGAGCAGTACTTC.